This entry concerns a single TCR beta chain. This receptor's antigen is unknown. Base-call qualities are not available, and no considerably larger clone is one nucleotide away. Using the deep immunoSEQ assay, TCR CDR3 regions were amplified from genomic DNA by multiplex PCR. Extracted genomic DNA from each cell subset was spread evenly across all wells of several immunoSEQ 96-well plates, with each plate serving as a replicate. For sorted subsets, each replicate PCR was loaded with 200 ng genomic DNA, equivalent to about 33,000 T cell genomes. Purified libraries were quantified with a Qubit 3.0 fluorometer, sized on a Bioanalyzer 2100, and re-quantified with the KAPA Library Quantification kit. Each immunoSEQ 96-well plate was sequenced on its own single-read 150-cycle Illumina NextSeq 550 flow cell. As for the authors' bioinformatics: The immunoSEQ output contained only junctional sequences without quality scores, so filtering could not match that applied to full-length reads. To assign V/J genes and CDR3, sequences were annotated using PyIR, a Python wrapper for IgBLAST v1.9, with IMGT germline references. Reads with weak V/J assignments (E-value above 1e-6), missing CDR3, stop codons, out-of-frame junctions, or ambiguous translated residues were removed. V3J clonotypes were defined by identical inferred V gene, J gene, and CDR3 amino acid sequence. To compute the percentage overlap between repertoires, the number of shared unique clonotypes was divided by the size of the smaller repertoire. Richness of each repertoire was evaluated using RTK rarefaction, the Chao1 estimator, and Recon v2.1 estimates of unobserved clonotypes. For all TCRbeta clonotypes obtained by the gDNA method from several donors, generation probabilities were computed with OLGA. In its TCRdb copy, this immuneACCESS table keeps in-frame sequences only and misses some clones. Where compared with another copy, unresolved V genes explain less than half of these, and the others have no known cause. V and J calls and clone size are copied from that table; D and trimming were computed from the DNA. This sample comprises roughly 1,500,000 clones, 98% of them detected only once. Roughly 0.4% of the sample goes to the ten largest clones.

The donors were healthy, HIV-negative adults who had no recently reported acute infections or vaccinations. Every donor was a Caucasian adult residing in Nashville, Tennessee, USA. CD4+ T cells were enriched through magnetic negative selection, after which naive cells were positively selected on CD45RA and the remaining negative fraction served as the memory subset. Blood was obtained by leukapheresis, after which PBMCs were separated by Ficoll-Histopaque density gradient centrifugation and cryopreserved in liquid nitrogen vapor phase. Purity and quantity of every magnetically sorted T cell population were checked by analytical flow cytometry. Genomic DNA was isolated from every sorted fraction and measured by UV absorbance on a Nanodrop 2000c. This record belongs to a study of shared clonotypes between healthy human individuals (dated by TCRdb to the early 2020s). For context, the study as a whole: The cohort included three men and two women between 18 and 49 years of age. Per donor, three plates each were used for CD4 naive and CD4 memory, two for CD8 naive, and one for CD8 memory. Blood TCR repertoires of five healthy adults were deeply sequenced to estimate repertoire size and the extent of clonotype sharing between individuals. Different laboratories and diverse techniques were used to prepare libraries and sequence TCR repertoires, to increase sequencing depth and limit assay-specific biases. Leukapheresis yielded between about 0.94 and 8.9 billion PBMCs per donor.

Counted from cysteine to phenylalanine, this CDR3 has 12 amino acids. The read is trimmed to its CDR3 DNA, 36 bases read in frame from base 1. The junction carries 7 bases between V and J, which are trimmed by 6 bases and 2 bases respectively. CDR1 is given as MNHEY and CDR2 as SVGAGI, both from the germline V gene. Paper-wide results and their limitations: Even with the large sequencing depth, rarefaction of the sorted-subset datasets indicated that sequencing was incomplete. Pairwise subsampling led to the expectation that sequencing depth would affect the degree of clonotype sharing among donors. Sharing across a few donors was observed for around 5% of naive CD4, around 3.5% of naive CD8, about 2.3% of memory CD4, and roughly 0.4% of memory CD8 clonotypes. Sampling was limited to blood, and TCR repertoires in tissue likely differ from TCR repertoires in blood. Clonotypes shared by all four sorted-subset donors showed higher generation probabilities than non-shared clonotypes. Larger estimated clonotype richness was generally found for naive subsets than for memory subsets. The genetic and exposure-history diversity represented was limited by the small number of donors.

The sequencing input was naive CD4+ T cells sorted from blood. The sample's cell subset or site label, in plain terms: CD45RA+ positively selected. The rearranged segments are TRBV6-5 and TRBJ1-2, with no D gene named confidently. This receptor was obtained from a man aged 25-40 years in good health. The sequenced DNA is TGTGCCAGCAGCCGAGGAAACTATGGCTACACCTTC. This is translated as CASSRGNYGYTF.